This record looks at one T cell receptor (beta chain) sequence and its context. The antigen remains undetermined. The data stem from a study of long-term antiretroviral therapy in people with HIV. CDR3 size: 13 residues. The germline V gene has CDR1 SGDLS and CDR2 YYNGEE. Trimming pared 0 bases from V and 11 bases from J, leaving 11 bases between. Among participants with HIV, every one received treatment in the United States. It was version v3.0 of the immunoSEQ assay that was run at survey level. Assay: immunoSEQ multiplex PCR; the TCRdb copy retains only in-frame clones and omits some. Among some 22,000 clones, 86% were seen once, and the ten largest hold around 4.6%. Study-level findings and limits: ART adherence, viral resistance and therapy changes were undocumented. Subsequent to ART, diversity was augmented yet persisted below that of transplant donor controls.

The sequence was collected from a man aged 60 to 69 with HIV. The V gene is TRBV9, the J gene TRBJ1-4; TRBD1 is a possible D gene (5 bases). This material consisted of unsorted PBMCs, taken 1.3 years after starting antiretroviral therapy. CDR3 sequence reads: CASSVDRGEKLFF. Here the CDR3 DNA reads TGTGCCAGCAGCGTAGATCGGGGCGAGAAACTGTTTTTT.